The clone carrying this TCR beta chain has more than one count but fewer than ten. The sample belongs to a study of blood T cell repertoires in COVID-19. Germline V gene data show CDR1 as SGHAT and CDR2 as FQDESV (reference sequence). The CDR3 contains 14 residues. Trimming cost V 4 bases and J 10 bases; bases outside gene matches: 3. Sequencing was performed with immunoSEQ multiplex PCR; in TCRdb, only in-frame clones are kept and a portion is missing. The top ten clones hold 1.5% to 1.9% of a sample with around 190,000 clones, about 83% of them seen once. The rearrangement links TRBV11-1 to TRBJ1-6; TRBD1 matches at 11 bases. The sample comprised peripheral blood. The TCR sequence derives from a human donor in a cohort sampled during active COVID-19. The CDR3 nucleotides read TGTGCCAGCAGCTACGGACAGGGGGCATCACCCCTCCACTTT. Protein: CASSYGQGASPLHF. The variable domain in full, with the rest retrieved from reference TRBV11-1 and TRBJ1-6, is EAEVAQSPRYKITEKSQAVAFWCDPISGHATLYWYRQILGQGPELLVQFQDESVVDDSQLPKDRFSAERLKGVDSTLKIQPAELGDSAMYLCASSYGQGASPLHFGNGTRLTVT.